These 7 T cell receptor beta chains came from one sample sequenced in a study of TIL therapy for anti-PD-1-resistant metastatic lung cancer. The immunoSEQ assay was v3. Clones were sequenced by immunoSEQ multiplex PCR, and TCRdb holds only the in-frame ones, with some missing. In the table there are 95,000 or so clones, less than 70% of which are singletons. Time point noted: pre-treatment sample, taken before nivolumab and TIL therapy. Tumor tissue came from excised metastases, mostly pleural nodules or supraclavicular lymph nodes. Sample: tumor tissue, taken at baseline. The receptors come from a person between 25 and 80 years old with non-small cell lung cancer.

This clone has more than one count but fewer than ten. The gene calls are TRBV7-2 and TRBJ1-2; no definite D call. CDR1 is SGHTA, CDR2 FQGNSA, per germline. This CDR3 comprises 14 residues. Trimming shortened V by 0 bases and J by 6 bases, and 11 bases separated the two germline ends. The CDR3 DNA follows: TGTGCCAGCAGCTTAGCGATCATCGGTAATGGCTACACCTTC. This translates into CASSLAIIGNGYTF.

The rearrangement joins TRBV6-6 to TRBJ1-5; D not certain. V was clipped by 0 bases and J by 1 base, with 10 bases between them. Germline CDR1 and CDR2: MNHNY and SVGAGI (reference sequence). CDR3 size: 16 residues. The CDR3 is CASSYSLGESNQPQHF. The CDR3 DNA reads as TGTGCCAGCAGTTACTCGTTGGGCGAGAGCAATCAGCCCCAGCATTTT.

The V call is TRBV4-1, the J call TRBJ1-2, with D possibly TRBD1 on 6 matching bases. The CDR3 runs 14 residues. Trimming cost V 2 bases and J 2 bases, with 9 bases left between them. CDR1 MGHRA and CDR2 YSYEKL come from the germline V gene. CDR3 sequence reads: CASSQWQGNYGYTF. The CDR3 region has the DNA TGCGCCAGCAGCCAATGGCAGGGGAACTATGGCTACACCTTC.

This chain uses TRBV15 with TRBJ2-5; 7 bases are a match to TRBD1. The CDR3 is 15 residues long. CDR1 is LNHNV and CDR2 is YYDKDF in the germline V gene (reference sequence). V gave up 0 bases and J gave up 4 bases; unmatched junction bases: 5. CDR3 in DNA: TGTGCCACCAGCAGAGAAAAGGGGGCAGGAGAGACCCAGTACTTC. It yields the protein CATSREKGAGETQYF.

V usage is TRBV5-1 and J usage is TRBJ2-5; no reliable D call. Per the germline V gene, CDR1 is SGHRS and CDR2 is YFSETQ. The CDR3 is 14 residues long. Trimming removed 0 bases from V and 1 base from J, with 7 bases in between. As DNA, the CDR3 is TGCGCCAGCAGCTTGGGGGATACCCAAGAGACCCAGTACTTC. Translating it yields CASSLGDTQETQYF.

The genes are TRBV27 and TRBJ2-3; 7 bases align to TRBD2. Germline V lookup: CDR1 MNHEY, CDR2 SMNVEV (reference sequence). The CDR3 totals 17 residues. The V and J ends lost 2 bases and 6 bases, in that order; junction bases with no gene match: 14. The DNA of the CDR3 is TGTGCCAGCAGTTTAATCCCTCTGAGCGGCGGGGGTGATACGCAGTATTTT. This encodes CASSLIPLSGGGDTQYF.

The chain recombines TRBV7-9 with TRBJ1-2, with a tentative D call TRBD1 (5 bases). This CDR3 spans 14 amino acids. From germline, CDR1 is SEHNR and CDR2 FQNEAQ (reference sequence). V lost 4 bases and J 7 bases, leaving 16 bases between the germline ends. In DNA form, the CDR3 reads TGTGCCAGCAGCTCAGGGAGACATTCTAGTGGCTACACCTTC. Amino acids: CASSSGRHSSGYTF.